The 18 T cell receptor beta chains given below trace back to one sample, sequenced in a study of blood T cell repertoires in COVID-19. Repertoires were generated with immunoSEQ multiplex PCR, while TCRdb's copy carries only in-frame clones and drops some. The sample holds approximately 90,000 clones, about 85% seen once. The sequenced material came from peripheral blood. The receptors originated from a man between 60 and 75 years old with acute or convalescent COVID-19.

The V and J genes are TRBV7-6 and TRBJ1-4, with 11 bases matching TRBD1. With 1 base clipped from V and 3 bases from J, the junction kept 4 bases outside the gene matches. The CDR3 contains 17 residues. CDR1 is SGHVS and CDR2 is FNYEAQ in the germline V gene. CDR3 in amino acids: CASSLGTGGMANEKLFF. CDR3 bases: TGTGCCAGCAGCTTAGGGACAGGGGGCATGGCTAATGAAAAACTGTTTTTT.

The chain recombines TRBV19 with TRBJ1-4, with TRBD1 matching 9 bases. Unmatched junction bases numbered 4, after V lost 5 bases and J lost 0 bases. Germline CDR1 is LNHDA and CDR2 is SQIVND (reference sequence). The CDR3 sequence is 16 residues long. The CDR3 reads CASSGTGYATNEKLFF. CDR3 nucleotide sequence: TGTGCCAGTAGTGGGACAGGGTACGCAACTAATGAAAAACTGTTTTTT.

The genes are TRBV7-9 and TRBJ1-1; D not resolved. CDR1 is SEHNR and CDR2 is FQNEAQ in the germline V gene (reference sequence). CDR3 length: 13 amino acids. The V gene lost 5 bases and the J gene lost 2 bases, with 9 bases spanning the gap. The CDR3 DNA reads as TGTGCCAGCAGCAACGGAGGAAACACTGAAGCTTTCTTT. Encoded protein: CASSNGGNTEAFF.

The chain recombines TRBV9 with TRBJ2-3; TRBD2 matches 13 bases. Germline V gives CDR1 SGDLS, CDR2 YYNGEE. The CDR3 is 17 residues long. V dropped 8 bases and J dropped 4; count of bases not matched to a gene: 13. CDR3 DNA: TGTGCCAGTAATAATAGGGGGGGACTAGCGGGATCAGATACGCAGTATTTT. Translation: CASNNRGGLAGSDTQYF.

This chain joins TRBV19 and TRBJ1-2; 9 bases match TRBD1. The germline V gene encodes CDR1 LNHDA and CDR2 SQIVND (reference sequence). The CDR3 runs to 16 residues. Losses at the gene ends were 4 bases for V and 5 bases for J; bases not matched to a gene: 11. CDR3 in DNA: TGTGCCAGTAGTAGGGACAGGGACTTACGGGCGTATGGCTACACCTTC. Translated, it gives CASSRDRDLRAYGYTF.

The chain combines TRBV5-4 with TRBJ2-2; 8 bases are a match to TRBD1. The ends lost 4 bases at V and 0 bases at J; junction bases unmatched: 5. This CDR3 is 16 amino acids long. Germline-derived CDR1 and CDR2 are SGHNT and YYREEE (reference sequence). The DNA for the CDR3 is TGTGCCAGCAGCCCAAGGACAGGGCCGAACACCGGGGAGCTGTTTTTT. Its translation: CASSPRTGPNTGELFF.

The V gene is TRBV6-4, the J gene TRBJ2-3; 7 nucleotides align to TRBD2. Trimming took 6 bases from V and 3 from J; bases not matched to a gene: 6. From germline, CDR1 is MRHNA and CDR2 SNTAGT. The length of the CDR3 is 14 residues. The CDR3 region has the DNA TGTGCCAGCAGCCCGGGGAGGGCGACAGATACGCAGTATTTT. The encoded protein is CASSPGRATDTQYF.

V gene TRBV6-5 combines with J gene TRBJ2-7; tentatively, D is TRBD1 (6 bases). V was shortened by 1 base and J by 3 bases, with 10 bases between the two germline ends. The length of the CDR3 is 14 residues. CDR1 and CDR2 from the germline V gene are MNHEY and SVGAGI. CDR3: CASSYLGQNYEQYF. Written as DNA, the CDR3 is TGTGCCAGCAGTTACTTAGGACAGAACTACGAGCAGTACTTC.

This clone was observed a single time. The chain links TRBV4-2 to TRBJ2-3; 10 bases fit TRBD2. J was trimmed by 3 bases and V by 0 bases; bases with no gene match: 9. The CDR3 contains 18 residues. Looked up from germline, CDR1 is LGHNA and CDR2 is YNFKEQ. The CDR3 DNA follows: TGTGCCAGCAGCCAAGAAGGTAGCGGGGGGCCCACAACAGATACGCAGTATTTT. It yields the protein CASSQEGSGGPTTDTQYF.

This clone came up a few times. This chain joins TRBV19 and TRBJ2-2, with D possibly TRBD1 on 5 matching bases. There are 18 residues in the CDR3. Trimming pared 1 base from V and 4 bases from J, leaving 19 bases between. CDR1 is LNHDA and CDR2 is SQIVND in the germline V gene (reference sequence). The CDR3 loop reads CASSIVREWGRVTGELFF. The CDR3 coding sequence is TGTGCCAGTAGTATAGTGCGAGAATGGGGCCGGGTCACCGGGGAGCTGTTTTTT.

The rearrangement joins TRBV6-6 to TRBJ1-2; 9 bases line up with TRBD1. Germline CDR1 MNHNY, CDR2 SVGAGI (reference sequence). V shed 6 bases, J shed 8 bases, and the junction held 10 bases outside the gene matches. This CDR3 comprises 14 residues. The chain's CDR3 is CASSSPDRGDGYTF. Here the CDR3 DNA reads TGTGCCAGCAGCTCCCCTGACAGGGGGGACGGCTACACCTTC.

This chain uses TRBV6-6 with TRBJ2-1; no reliable D call. Deletions cut 1 base from V and 8 bases from J, with 6 bases between. There are 12 residues in the CDR3. Germline assignment: CDR1 MNHNY and CDR2 SVGAGI (reference sequence). CDR3 DNA: TGTGCCAGCAGTTACTTGGGCGATGAGCAGTTCTTC. It encodes CASSYLGDEQFF.

This clone turned up a few times. V usage is TRBV5-1 and J usage is TRBJ2-7, with 7 bases aligning to TRBD2. The CDR3 is made up of 14 amino acids. Germline V gene sequence: CDR1 SGHRS, CDR2 YFSETQ. The V segment lost 7 bases and the J segment 3 bases; nucleotides outside the gene matches: 10. CDR3 protein: CASREPSGVYEQYF. DNA of the CDR3: TGCGCCAGCCGTGAGCCGAGCGGGGTCTACGAGCAGTACTTC. Full variable domain (outside the CDR3, taken from reference TRBV5-1 and TRBJ2-7): KAGVTQTPRYLIKTRGQQVTLSCSPISGHRSVSWYQQTPGQGLQFLFEYFSETQRNKGNFPGRFSGRQFSNSRSEMNVSTLELGDSALYLCASREPSGVYEQYFGPGTRLTVT.

The chain couples TRBV4-1 to TRBJ2-7, with 10 bases that match TRBD2. The CDR3 has 16 residues. Germline V gene sequence: CDR1 MGHRA, CDR2 YSYEKL. Trimming cost V 3 bases and J 1 base; bases outside gene matches: 6. The CDR3 loop reads CASSHQGLATSYEQYF. Written as DNA, the CDR3 is TGCGCCAGCAGCCACCAGGGACTAGCGACTTCCTACGAGCAGTACTTC.

The genes are TRBV6-5 and TRBJ2-7; a possible D gene is TRBD1 (5 bases). V was trimmed by 6 bases and J by 0 bases, leaving 12 bases between them. This CDR3 spans 14 amino acids. The germline V gene has CDR1 MNHEY and CDR2 SVGAGI. The CDR3 is CASSQGLISYEQYF. The CDR3, as DNA: TGTGCCAGCAGCCAGGGCTTGATCTCCTACGAGCAGTACTTC.

The chain links TRBV19 to TRBJ1-5; weak D call: TRBD1 (6 bases). Germline lookup yields CDR1 LNHDA and CDR2 SQIVND (reference sequence). The CDR3 extends over 17 amino acids. Trimming pared 0 bases from V and 4 bases from J, leaving 16 bases between. The CDR3 bases are TGTGCCAGTAGTATAGAAGGAGGAGGACAGACTAATCAGCCCCAGCATTTT. It is translated as CASSIEGGGQTNQPQHF.

The rearrangement uses TRBV7-6 and TRBJ1-1; D perhaps matches TRBD1 (5 bases). Trimming stripped 6 bases from V and 1 base from J, with 9 bases between. This CDR3 has 13 residues. CDR1 and CDR2 from the germline V gene are SGHVS and FNYEAQ. DNA for the CDR3: TGTGCCAGCAGTCGCACAGGGAACACTGAAGCTTTCTTT. Its protein product is CASSRTGNTEAFF.

This chain joins TRBV27 and TRBJ2-3; TRBD1 is a possible D gene (6 bases). V lost 3 bases to trimming and J lost 1 base, with 11 bases between them. The CDR3 has 15 residues. Per germline, CDR1 MNHEY and CDR2 SMNVEV (reference sequence). CDR3 region: CASSFSGAGTDTQYF. The CDR3 bases are TGTGCCAGCAGTTTTTCAGGGGCGGGCACAGATACGCAGTATTTT.